Given below is one T cell receptor beta chain in context. The record originates from a study of blood T cell repertoires in COVID-19. Study in general: The origin of the acute and convalescent COVID-19 samples was the United States, Italy and Spain. T cells, B-cell-depleted T cells, or PBMCs supplied cDNA or gDNA.

Under the authors' procedure: Amplification of reference gene primers provided the estimated nucleated cell counts. The repertoire was sequenced with immunoSEQ multiplex PCR; TCRdb's copy has only in-frame clones and lacks some. V and J calls and clone size follow that table, whereas D and trimming were derived from the DNA. The sample includes 250,000 or so clones, almost 90% seen only once; the top ten take 2% to 2.5%. Enrolment of Seattle patients took place during active infection, and they were followed longitudinally. V shed 4 bases, J shed 3 bases, and the junction held 7 bases outside the gene matches. CDR1 is MNHEY, CDR2 SVGEGT, per germline. The CDR3 extends over 16 amino acids.

The chain links TRBV6-2 or TRBV6-3 to TRBJ1-5; 9 bases are a match to TRBD1. The sequenced sample was peripheral blood. The source is a woman aged 60-70 years with COVID-19, enrolled during active disease. The CDR3 coding sequence is TGTGCCAGCAGTTCGTTTGGACAGGGGCCCAATCAGCCCCAGCATTTT. Its translation is CASSSFGQGPNQPQHF.